This section outlines one T cell receptor (beta chain) sequence together with its context. Its antigen is still unknown. This CDR3 is 13 amino acids long. CDR1 and CDR2 from the germline V gene are MNHEY and SVGAGI. V trimming: 5 bases; J trimming: 4 bases; junction bases outside the gene matches: 5. The source of the sample is a study of cytomegalovirus exposure and HLA in healthy donors. Study-wide findings and caveats: That first-cohort TCR clusters tended to co-occur in the roughly 130 validation repertoires was found in a later analysis.

TCRdb's table, derived via immunoSEQ multiplex PCR, lists solely in-frame clones and lacks some. The sample has 70,000 or so clones; over 90% are singletons. The sequenced sample was PBMCs. V and J are TRBV6-5 and TRBJ2-7; 7 bases align to TRBD2. The sequence was obtained from a woman younger than 35 in good health and CMV-seronegative. The CDR3 DNA follows: TGTGCCAGCAGTAGAGAGGGAGGGTACGAGCAGTACTTC. This translates into CASSREGGYEQYF.